Listed below are T cell receptor beta chains from one sample, sequenced in a study of T cells in Graves' hyperthyroidism and ophthalmopathy. Via MiXCR, TCRdb re-called the multiplex PCR reads, giving one row per CDR3 protein. Found here are some 770,000 distinct CDR3 sequences, about 17% of them singletons; the top ten hold around 7.7%. The sample consisted of blood. The receptor set was obtained from a man aged 18 to 29 with Graves' hyperthyroidism. Each CDR3 is given with its conserved first and last residue. The D gene is left open where the match is weak. Some rows have no size entry. The others give once, few or many, or a class for an expanded clone.

d_call	v_call	cdr3_length	clone_size	j_call	cdr3_aa	cdr3_nt
.	TRBV6-1	14	.	TRBJ2-1	CASRRTKGYNEQFF	TGTGCCAGCAGACGGACTAAGGGCTACAATGAGCAGTTCTTC
TRBD2	TRBV9	16	.	TRBJ2-1	CASHPLGLADYNEQFF	TGTGCCAGCCACCCTCTTGGACTAGCAGATTACAATGAGCAGTTCTTC
.	TRBV28	15	many	TRBJ2-5	CASGGGGHFIETQYF	TGTGCCAGCGGAGGGGGGGGCCATTTTATCGAGACCCAGTACTTC
.	TRBV20-1	14	many	TRBJ2-4	CSATGLLAKNIQYF	TGCAGTGCTACCGGACTGCTAGCCAAAAACATTCAGTACTTC
TRBD2	TRBV10-1	18	few	TRBJ2-3	CASRAPGTSGCCTDTQYF	TGCGCCAGCAGAGCCCCCGGGACTAGCGGATGTTGCACAGATACGCAGTATTTT
TRBD1	TRBV7-9	17	.	TRBJ1-2	CASSFQGATPFINGYTF	TGTGCCAGCAGCTTCCAGGGGGCAACCCCCTTTATCAATGGCTACACCTTC
.	TRBV27	14	many	TRBJ1-5	CASSFTGESWPQHF	TGTGCCAGCAGTTTTACGGGGGAGTCCTGGCCCCAGCATTTT
.	TRBV13	14	.	TRBJ2-7	CASSSRIRGYEQYF	TGTGCCAGCAGCTCCAGGATACGGGGGTACGAGCAGTACTTC
.	TRBV20-1	13	.	TRBJ2-5	CSAREPQVETQYF	TGCAGTGCTAGAGAACCCCAGGTAGAGACCCAGTACTTC
.	TRBV6-2/TRBV6-3	12	many	TRBJ2-7	CASRDLGYEQYF	TGTGCCAGCAGGGACCTTGGGTACGAGCAGTACTTC
TRBD1	TRBV6-5	19	few	TRBJ1-5	CASSYSSQGAQLGNQPQHF	TGTGCCAGCAGTTACTCGTCCCAGGGGGCCCAACTGGGCAATCAGCCCCAGCATTTT
.	TRBV12-3/TRBV12-4	14	many	TRBJ2-7	CASRSRGPLYEQYF	TGTGCCAGCAGGTCTCGGGGTCCTCTCTACGAGCAGTACTTC
TRBD2	TRBV19	13	.	TRBJ2-7	CASGGGKSYEQYF	TGTGCCTCTGGCGGGGGGAAGTCCTACGAGCAGTACTTC
.	TRBV28	15	.	TRBJ2-7	CASRLDGGPSYEQYF	TGTGCCAGCAGGCTCGACGGAGGTCCCTCCTACGAGCAGTACTTC
.	TRBV11-3	16	many	TRBJ2-5	CASSPTLALKWETQYF	TGTGCCAGCAGCCCAACTCTAGCACTGAAGTGGGAGACCCAGTACTTC
.	TRBV18	14	many	TRBJ2-5	CASSDGTNQETQYF	TGTGCCAGCTCAGACGGGACAAATCAAGAGACCCAGTACTTC
.	TRBV27	14	.	TRBJ1-3	CASSLTGFRNTIYF	TGTGCCAGCAGTTTAACAGGGTTTCGAAACACCATATATTTT
TRBD2	TRBV20-1	16	.	TRBJ2-1	CSASLSGRGSYNEQFF	TGCAGTGCTAGCCTGAGCGGGAGAGGTTCCTACAATGAGCAGTTCTTC
.	TRBV19	17	.	TRBJ1-5	CASSIAQGSYSNQPQHF	TGTGCCAGTAGTATCGCCCAAGGATCTTATAGCAATCAGCCCCAGCATTTT
TRBD2	TRBV20-1	15	many	TRBJ2-1	CSARVGGSSYNEQFF	TGCAGTGCTAGAGTGGGAGGGAGCTCCTACAATGAGCAGTTCTTC
.	TRBV5-1	15	.	TRBJ2-2	CASRIDASNTGELFF	TGCGCCAGCAGGATTGACGCCTCGAACACCGGGGAGCTGTTTTTT
TRBD1	TRBV6-2/TRBV6-3	17	many	TRBJ1-1	CASSSRRTGRGITEAFF	TGTGCCAGCAGTTCCCGGAGGACAGGGCGAGGGATCACTGAAGCTTTCTTT
TRBD2	TRBV27	15	many	TRBJ2-7	CASSLTSGRFDEQYF	TGTGCCAGCAGTCTGACTAGCGGGAGGTTTGACGAGCAGTACTTC
TRBD2	TRBV20-1	15	many	TRBJ2-3	CSASRTGGTPDTQYF	TGCAGTGCTAGCCGGACGGGAGGGACTCCAGATACGCAGTATTTT
.	TRBV28	13	many	TRBJ1-2	CASSLSQGLGYTF	TGTGCCAGCAGTTTATCACAGGGCTTGGGCTACACCTTC
TRBD1	TRBV12-3/TRBV12-4	16	many	TRBJ1-5	CASSLARQGPLGPQHF	TGTGCCAGCAGTTTAGCCAGACAGGGACCTTTGGGGCCCCAGCATTTT
TRBD1	TRBV6-1	15	few	TRBJ1-1	CASSHTDRANTEAFF	TGTGCCAGCAGCCATACGGACAGGGCGAACACTGAAGCTTTCTTT
.	TRBV6-1	15	.	TRBJ2-1	CASRLQDWPLNEQFF	TGTGCCAGCAGGCTCCAGGACTGGCCGTTAAATGAGCAGTTCTTC
.	TRBV24-1	13	few	TRBJ2-1	CATSDLRQEGQFF	TGTGCCACCAGTGATTTGCGGCAGGAAGGGCAGTTCTTC
.	TRBV11-2	12	.	TRBJ2-7	CASRVMGRPQYF	TGTGCCAGCAGAGTAATGGGAAGACCGCAGTACTTC
TRBD2	TRBV2	18	.	TRBJ2-5	CASSSPGTRTGLAGTQYF	TGTGCCAGCAGTTCCCCCGGGACAAGGACCGGACTAGCGGGGACCCAGTACTTC
TRBD2	TRBV6-5	16	many	TRBJ2-1	CASSDSRGSSYNEQFF	TGTGCCAGCAGTGACTCGCGCGGGAGCTCCTACAATGAGCAGTTCTTC
.	TRBV6-1	14	.	TRBJ2-1	CASSSAGEANEQFF	TGTGCCAGCAGTTCGGCGGGTGAAGCCAATGAGCAGTTCTTC
.	TRBV7-8	14	few	TRBJ2-7	CATGDDIKSYEQYF	TGTGCCACGGGAGACGACATCAAGTCCTACGAGCAGTACTTC
TRBD1	TRBV29-1	13	.	TRBJ2-2	CSVRQGLAGELFF	TGCAGCGTTAGACAGGGTTTGGCCGGGGAGCTGTTTTTT
TRBD2	TRBV7-8	17	many	TRBJ2-7	CASSPLGLAATSYEQYF	TGTGCCAGCAGCCCACTCGGACTAGCGGCAACCTCCTACGAGCAGTACTTC
TRBD2	TRBV28	16	many	TRBJ2-1	CASTHPRGDGYNEQFF	TGTGCCAGCACCCATCCCCGGGGGGACGGGTACAATGAGCAGTTCTTC
.	TRBV20-1	12	few	TRBJ1-2	CSATPGSYGYTF	TGCAGTGCAACCCCAGGGAGCTATGGCTACACCTTC
.	TRBV5-1	13	.	TRBJ2-1	CASSGVLSGEQFF	TGCGCCAGCAGCGGGGTCCTCTCTGGTGAGCAGTTCTTC
.	TRBV11-2	17	few	TRBJ2-6	CASSSPKTVSGANVLTF	TGTGCCAGCAGCTCCCCGAAGACCGTCTCTGGGGCCAACGTCCTGACTTTC
.	TRBV2	14	few	TRBJ1-3	CASSEMGSGNTIYF	TGTGCCAGCAGTGAAATGGGATCTGGAAACACCATATATTTT
.	TRBV5-1	12	many	TRBJ2-1	CASSLAIGEQFF	TGCGCCAGCAGCTTGGCCATCGGGGAGCAGTTCTTC
TRBD2	TRBV7-9	15	many	TRBJ2-2	CASSLGLAGTGELFF	TGTGCCAGCAGCCTTGGACTAGCAGGGACCGGGGAGCTGTTTTTT
.	TRBV20-1	14	many	TRBJ1-1	CSAREGAENTEAFF	TGCAGTGCTAGAGAGGGGGCTGAGAACACTGAAGCTTTCTTT
.	TRBV18	13	many	TRBJ2-7	CASSQQSSYEQYF	TGTGCCAGCTCACAACAAAGCTCCTACGAGCAGTACTTC
.	TRBV6-2/TRBV6-3	12	few	TRBJ2-2	CASRWGAGELFF	TGTGCCAGCAGGTGGGGCGCCGGGGAGCTGTTTTTT
TRBD2	TRBV5-8	15	few	TRBJ2-3	CARETSGRVTDTQYF	TGTGCCAGAGAGACTAGCGGGAGGGTTACAGATACGCAGTATTTT
.	TRBV28	14	many	TRBJ2-6	CASWSGSGANVLTF	TGTGCCAGCTGGAGTGGCTCTGGGGCCAACGTCCTGACTTTC
TRBD1	TRBV4-2	16	few	TRBJ2-7	CASSRGQGGLSYEQYF	TGTGCCAGCAGCCGCGGACAGGGGGGGCTCTCCTACGAGCAGTACTTC
.	TRBV25-1	11	few	TRBJ2-1	CASSEVNEQFF	TGTGCCAGCAGTGAAGTCAATGAGCAGTTCTTC
.	TRBV28	15	.	TRBJ2-3	CASSLGYRSTDTQYF	TGTGCCAGCAGTTTGGGGTACCGTAGCACAGATACGCAGTATTTT
.	TRBV6-2/TRBV6-3	16	.	TRBJ1-4	CASSRRDDPTNEKLFF	TGTGCCAGCAGTCGAAGAGACGACCCAACTAATGAAAAACTGTTTTTT
.	TRBV29-1	13	few	TRBJ2-4	CSVRTGALDIQYF	TGCAGCGTTCGAACTGGGGCCCTTGACATTCAGTACTTC
.	TRBV7-9	14	many	TRBJ2-7	CASSLAAASYEQYF	TGTGCCAGCAGCTTGGCGGCAGCCTCCTACGAGCAGTACTTC
.	TRBV6-1	15	.	TRBJ1-2	CASSRFGEGDYGYTF	TGTGCCAGCAGTCGATTTGGGGAGGGGGACTATGGCTACACCTTC